This T cell receptor beta chain was sequenced during a study of cytomegalovirus exposure and HLA in healthy donors. The CDR3 contains 14 residues. V shed 7 bases, J shed 5 bases, and the junction held 6 bases outside the gene matches. Germline V gene lookup returns CDR1 KGHSH and CDR2 LQKENI. PCR primers comprised 60 Vbeta and 13 Jbeta primers. Sequencing was performed with immunoSEQ multiplex PCR; in TCRdb, only in-frame clones are kept and a portion is missing. The table records some 90,000 clones, 82% of them present only once. The chain combines TRBV18 with TRBJ1-1; 11 nucleotides match TRBD1. The source material was PBMCs. This clonotype was obtained from a man aged 45 to 65 in good health and CMV-seronegative. CDR3 bases: TGTGCCAGCTACCGGACAGGGGGCCGGACTGAAGCTTTCTTT. Amino acids: CASYRTGGRTEAFF.